This TCR beta chain was observed in a study of cytomegalovirus exposure and HLA in healthy donors. Study-wide results and caveats: The study recorded about 150 TCR beta chains that were cytomegalovirus-associated. As a later analysis showed, a missense DCLRE1C variant was linked to trimming of TCR beta V- and J-genes. A later look showed TCR association rates differing by HLA locus, highest for DRB1 and lowest for HLA-C.

About this clone itself: Its target is not known.

The CDR3 contains 15 residues. V lost 5 bases, J lost 3 bases, and 10 bases stayed unmatched. CDR1 and CDR2 (germline): SNHLY, FYNNEI. Primers included in the PCR were 60 Vbeta and 13 Jbeta primers. Per the study methods: Some 10 million shared chains were among the approximately 87 million unique TCR beta chains that a later analysis counted. Sequencing used immunoSEQ multiplex PCR; TCRdb keeps in-frame clones, though not all of them. V and J calls and clone size are copied from that table; D and trimming were computed from the DNA. This sample has 100,000 to 150,000 clones; roughly 77% occur once, and the top ten carry almost 6%.

This chain joins TRBV2 and TRBJ2-7; 7 nucleotides align to TRBD1. This clonotype was sampled from a woman between 40 and 55 years old in good health and CMV-seropositive. The material sequenced was PBMCs. CDR3 bases: TGTGCCAGCAGTTTACAGGGGACAGAACTCTACGAGCAGTACTTC. It translates to CASSLQGTELYEQYF.